Below, 5 T cell receptor beta chains from the same sample are listed, as sequenced in a study of CD8 T cells in ankylosing spondylitis. TCRdb reprocessed the 5' RACE reads via MiXCR and lists one record per CDR3 protein. The table records 250,000 to 400,000 distinct CDR3 sequences, 11% of them present only once. What was sequenced was blood, either unsorted or a sorted T cell fraction (not recorded which). The source of these receptors is a female donor with ankylosing spondylitis or in good health (not recorded which).

The table lists this clonotype with many counts. The rearrangement joins TRBV15 to TRBJ2-1; the match to TRBD2 covers 13 bases. Trimming cost V 0 bases and J 1 base; bases outside gene matches: 3. Per the germline V gene, CDR1 is LNHNV and CDR2 is YYDKDF (reference sequence). This CDR3 is 18 amino acids long. CDR3 nucleotide sequence: TGTGCCACCAGCAGAGACTGGACTAGCGGGAGATCCTACAATGAGCAGTTCTTC. Its translation: CATSRDWTSGRSYNEQFF.

This chain joins TRBV5-1 and TRBJ1-3; D gene unclear. V lost 4 bases, J lost 1 base, and 18 bases lay in between. Germline values: CDR1 SGHRS, CDR2 YFSETQ. The CDR3 extends over 17 amino acids. In DNA, the CDR3 is TGCGCCAGCAGCCTTGTGGGATCCCGGGTTTCTGGAAACACCATATATTTT. This translates into CASSLVGSRVSGNTIYF.

This clonotype was picked up many times. In DNA, the CDR3 is TGTGCCAGCAGTTTATCCCCTTGGACGGATTTGAACACTGAAGCTTTCTTT. This translates into CASSLSPWTDLNTEAFF. The chain links TRBV27 to TRBJ1-1; D not certain. Germline CDR1 is MNHEY and CDR2 is SMNVEV (reference sequence). The CDR3 spans 17 residues. Trimming left V 0 bases short and J 0 bases short, with 14 bases between.

This clonotype has ten or more counts. V gene TRBV14 combines with J gene TRBJ2-3, with 13 bases aligning to TRBD2. V shed 5 bases and J 3 bases; nucleotides not matched to a gene: 5. In germline, CDR1 is SGHDN, CDR2 FVKESK. CDR3 length equals 16 residues. The CDR3 is CASSVRTSGRTDTQYF. The CDR3 DNA reads as TGTGCCAGCAGCGTCCGGACTAGCGGGAGAACAGATACGCAGTATTTT. Complete variable domain (other parts from reference TRBV14 and TRBJ2-3): EAGVTQFPSHSVIEKGQTVTLRCDPISGHDNLYWYRRVMGKEIKFLLHFVKESKQDESGMPNNRFLAERTGGTYSTLKVQPAELEDSGVYFCASSVRTSGRTDTQYFGPGTRLTVL.

V usage is TRBV28 and J usage is TRBJ1-1, with D tentatively TRBD1 (5 bases). V was trimmed by 5 bases and J by 0 bases, leaving 16 bases between them. Germline V lookup: CDR1 MDHEN, CDR2 SYDVKM. This CDR3 has 16 amino acids. CDR3 sequence (DNA): TGTGCCAGCAGTCCGAGACAGCCACGTATGAACACTGAAGCTTTCTTT. Translation gives CASSPRQPRMNTEAFF. Full variable domain (rest looked up from reference TRBV28 and TRBJ1-1): DVKVTQSSRYLVKRTGEKVFLECVQDMDHENMFWYRQDPGLGLRLIYFSYDVKMKEKGDIPEGYSVSREKKERFSLILESASTNQTSMYLCASSPRQPRMNTEAFFGQGTRLTVV.